These T cell receptor beta chains were read from a single sample in a study of blood T cell repertoires in COVID-19. Profiling relied on immunoSEQ multiplex PCR, and the TCRdb table lists in-frame clones only, not all of them. The data hold over 60,000 clones, with roughly 89% observed a single time. The specimen sequenced was peripheral blood. The receptors shown here come from a woman in her 50s with active COVID-19. The CDR3 runs from the conserved cysteine through the conserved F or W. The D gene is left open where the match is weak. Expanded clones are given a class, and other clones once, few, many or no size at all.

d_gene	abundance	v_gene	j_gene	CDR3nt	CDR3aa
TRBD1	once	TRBV3-1/TRBV3-2	TRBJ1-1	TGTGCCAGCAGCTACCGGGACAGGGGGACTGAAGCTTTCTTT	CASSYRDRGTEAFF
.	.	TRBV28	TRBJ1-1	TGTGCCAGCAGTTGGGCCACTGAAGCTTTCTTT	CASSWATEAFF
TRBD1	.	TRBV24-1	TRBJ2-5	TGTGCCACCAGTGATGGGGACAGGGGGAACCGGGAGACCCAGTACTTC	CATSDGDRGNRETQYF
TRBD2	.	TRBV7-2	TRBJ2-7	TGTGCCAGCAGCCCCAGGACTAGCGGGGGGTACGAGCAGTACTTC	CASSPRTSGGYEQYF
.	.	TRBV2	TRBJ2-1	TGTGCCAGCAGTGATTCGGGGGTCCTCAACCGCGGTGAGCAGTTCTTC	CASSDSGVLNRGEQFF
TRBD1	.	TRBV24-1	TRBJ2-1	TGTGCCACCAGTGATTCCCGGGACAGGCAAGGGGATGAGCAGTTCTTC	CATSDSRDRQGDEQFF
.	.	TRBV12-5	TRBJ2-3	TGTGCTAGTGGTTTGGTACATGGGGAGGGGGTCCGGACAGATACGCAGTATTTT	CASGLVHGEGVRTDTQYF
TRBD1	once	TRBV11-2	TRBJ2-3	TGTGCCAGCAGCCCACGACAGGGGCGGGCGGATACGCAGTATTTT	CASSPRQGRADTQYF
.	once	TRBV7-9	TRBJ2-7	TGTGCCAGCAGCTTAGGTCGGGGGACGTATTCCTACGAGCAGTACTTC	CASSLGRGTYSYEQYF
.	few	TRBV10-2	TRBJ1-5	TGCGCCAGCAGTTCCTGGGTTCTGGGAGGGAATCAGCCCCAGCATTTT	CASSSWVLGGNQPQHF
.	.	TRBV5-5	TRBJ2-4	TGTGCCAGCAGCTCAGGGACTCTGGGAGCCGGAAACATTCAGTACTTC	CASSSGTLGAGNIQYF
.	once	TRBV9	TRBJ1-2	TGTGCCAGCAGCGTAGATGGGGGGTATGGCTACACCTTC	CASSVDGGYGYTF
.	.	TRBV10-3	TRBJ1-2	TGTGCCATCAGTGAGACAGGTGGCTACACCTTC	CAISETGGYTF
.	.	TRBV14	TRBJ2-1	TGTGCCAGCAGCCAAGATCACGGTGTCCGGTTCTTC	CASSQDHGVRFF
TRBD1	.	TRBV19	TRBJ2-5	TGTGCCAGTAGTTCACCGGGACAGGGTTCGTGGGACCAGTACTTC	CASSSPGQGSWDQYF
.	.	TRBV7-9	TRBJ1-5	TGTGCCAGCAGCTCGGGGGGAAGAGGAGGCAATCAGCCCCAGCATTTT	CASSSGGRGGNQPQHF
TRBD2	few	TRBV3-1/TRBV3-2	TRBJ2-3	TGTGCCAGCAGCCAAGACGTAGGCCGACTAGCGGGCCCCCACACAGATACGCAGTATTTT	CASSQDVGRLAGPHTDTQYF
TRBD1	.	TRBV5-8	TRBJ2-1	TGTGCCAGCAGCTTGGGCTCGGGACAGGGGGTGGAAGAGCAGTTCTTC	CASSLGSGQGVEEQFF
.	once	TRBV21-1	TRBJ1-2	TGTGCCAGCAGCAAAGGGGGCAGGGGTAAAGGCTACACCTTC	CASSKGGRGKGYTF
.	.	TRBV7-8	TRBJ2-3	TGTGTCGCGTCGCAGGGGACCACAGATACGCAGTATTTT	CVASQGTTDTQYF
TRBD1	.	TRBV23-1	TRBJ1-2	TGCGCCAGCAGTCAAGATCAGACAGGGAGACGCCCCTGTGGCTACACCTTC	CASSQDQTGRRPCGYTF
.	.	TRBV12-2	TRBJ2-5	TGTGCAAGTCGCTTAGCCCGGACAGGGGGTGCAGAGACCCAGTACTTC	CASRLARTGGAETQYF
.	.	TRBV5-6	TRBJ1-2	TGTGCCAGCAGCTTGGGTGCGGAAGGGGGCTATGGCTACACCTTC	CASSLGAEGGYGYTF
.	.	TRBV18	TRBJ2-3	TGTGCCAGCTCACCAGGGACAAGCACAGATACGCAGTATTTT	CASSPGTSTDTQYF
.	.	TRBV19	TRBJ1-6	TGTGCCAGTACCGACGGGATTACCGTGGGTTCACCCCTCCACTTT	CASTDGITVGSPLHF
.	.	TRBV19	TRBJ1-1	TGTGCCAGTAGGTTCCCCGGAACGGCGGGCACTGAAGCTTTCTTT	CASRFPGTAGTEAFF
TRBD2	once	TRBV9	TRBJ2-7	TGTGCCAGCAGCCAGGGAGGGACTAGTCTGTACGAGCAGTACTTC	CASSQGGTSLYEQYF
TRBD2	.	TRBV2	TRBJ2-3	TGTGCCAGCACCTCGACTAGCGGGTATACAGATACGCAGTATTTT	CASTSTSGYTDTQYF
.	.	TRBV5-1	TRBJ2-7	TGCGCCAGCAGCCTCCAAGGAGCGGCCTCCTACGAGCAGTACTTC	CASSLQGAASYEQYF
.	.	TRBV18	TRBJ2-3	TGTGCCAGCTCACGATCCCTATCCACAGATACGCAGTATTTT	CASSRSLSTDTQYF
.	.	TRBV29-1	TRBJ2-1	TGCAGCGCGGGACACTACAATGAGCAGTTCTTC	CSAGHYNEQFF
.	.	TRBV11-3	TRBJ2-1	TGTGCCAGCAGGCCAGAGGGGGACGATGAGCAGTTCTTC	CASRPEGDDEQFF
TRBD1	.	TRBV28	TRBJ2-7	TGTGCCTCCGGGACAGGGGGGACCCTGGAACAGTACTTC	CASGTGGTLEQYF
.	.	TRBV4-1	TRBJ1-4	TGCGCCAGCAGCCAAGCAAGGGGGGGGGAAAAACTGTTTTTT	CASSQARGGEKLFF
TRBD1	.	TRBV10-3	TRBJ1-2	TGTGCCATCAGTGAGTCGACAGGACAGGGGTTCTATGGCTACACCTTC	CAISESTGQGFYGYTF
TRBD1	.	TRBV5-1	TRBJ2-3	TGCGCCAGCAGACCCGCCGGGACAGGGATCACAGATACGCAGTATTTT	CASRPAGTGITDTQYF
TRBD1	.	TRBV4-1	TRBJ1-2	TGCGCCAGCAGCCAAGCTCGGACAGGGACCCTTAGCTATGGCTACACCTTC	CASSQARTGTLSYGYTF